The rows below give T cell receptor beta chains drawn from one sample of a study of PD-L1 blockade in urothelial cancer. Sequencing used immunoSEQ multiplex PCR; TCRdb keeps in-frame clones, though not all of them. The sample lists roughly 50,000 clones; approximately 72% were seen once. This specimen consisted of PBMCs, obtained around atezolizumab (anti-PD-L1) treatment. The receptors originated from a man between 65 and 80 years old with urothelial cancer. Each CDR3 is given with its conserved first and last residue. D genes are given only for firm matches. Expanded clones get a size class; other rows say once, few or many, or leave the size out.

d_call,j_call,clone_size,v_call,cdr3_nt,cdr3_aa
-,TRBJ1-4,-,TRBV5-4,TGTGCCAGCAGCTTTCGTGGGAGTGATAGTGAAAAACTGTTTTTT,CASSFRGSDSEKLFF
-,TRBJ1-1,-,TRBV7-9,TGTGCCAGCAGCTTAAGGGATACAGGGACGGGGTCGGAAGCTTTCTTT,CASSLRDTGTGSEAFF
-,TRBJ2-5,-,TRBV5-1,TGCGCCAGCAGCTTGGCATCTAATCAAGAGACCCAGTACTTC,CASSLASNQETQYF
-,TRBJ2-6,-,TRBV7-6,TGTGCCAGCAGTTCAGGGTTAGGGGCCAACGTCCTGACTTTC,CASSSGLGANVLTF
TRBD1,TRBJ1-3,-,TRBV6-6,TGTGCCAGCAGTCTGGACAGGGGGCAAGGAAACACCATATATTTT,CASSLDRGQGNTIYF
TRBD1,TRBJ1-2,-,TRBV28,TGTGCCAGCCAACCGACAGGGGCTGGTAACTATGGCTACACCTTC,CASQPTGAGNYGYTF
TRBD1,TRBJ1-1,-,TRBV7-9,TGTGCCGGGGGACAGGGGGCTTACACTGAAGCTTTCTTT,CAGGQGAYTEAFF
TRBD2,TRBJ2-1,-,TRBV18,TGTGCCAGCTCACCGGCTAGCGGGAGTGGGGTTGAGCAGTTCTTC,CASSPASGSGVEQFF
-,TRBJ2-1,-,TRBV4-2,TGTGCCAGCAGCCAGGCTTCTAGCGCTCCCCCGCGGGAGCAGTTCTTC,CASSQASSAPPREQFF
TRBD1,TRBJ1-1,few,TRBV18,TGTGCCAGCTCACCAAACAGGGGCAACACTGAAGCTTTCTTT,CASSPNRGNTEAFF
TRBD1,TRBJ1-4,-,TRBV27,TGTGCCAGCAGTCTAGGCCGGACAGGGGGCAATGAAAAACTGTTTTTT,CASSLGRTGGNEKLFF
-,TRBJ1-1,few,TRBV4-2,TGTGCCAGCAGCCAAGATGTCCGAGGGAGGGAAGCTTTCTTT,CASSQDVRGREAFF
TRBD2,TRBJ2-1,once,TRBV7-8,TGTGCCAGCAGCTTCCCGACTAGCGGGAGGCCCAATGAGCAGTTCTTC,CASSFPTSGRPNEQFF
-,TRBJ1-5,-,TRBV19,TGTGCCAGTAGCGACCGTACAGGGCTGCCCCAGCATTTT,CASSDRTGLPQHF
TRBD1,TRBJ2-7,-,TRBV12-5,TGTGCTAGTGGTTTGGGAAGGTTCCGGGACAGGGTCTACGAGCAGTACTTC,CASGLGRFRDRVYEQYF
-,TRBJ2-3,-,TRBV7-2,TGTGCCAGCAGCTCCGGACTCATCACAGATACGCAGTATTTT,CASSSGLITDTQYF
TRBD2,TRBJ2-7,-,TRBV25-1,TGTGCCAGCAGTGAATTTCGGACTAGCGGGATCTACGAGCAGTACTTC,CASSEFRTSGIYEQYF